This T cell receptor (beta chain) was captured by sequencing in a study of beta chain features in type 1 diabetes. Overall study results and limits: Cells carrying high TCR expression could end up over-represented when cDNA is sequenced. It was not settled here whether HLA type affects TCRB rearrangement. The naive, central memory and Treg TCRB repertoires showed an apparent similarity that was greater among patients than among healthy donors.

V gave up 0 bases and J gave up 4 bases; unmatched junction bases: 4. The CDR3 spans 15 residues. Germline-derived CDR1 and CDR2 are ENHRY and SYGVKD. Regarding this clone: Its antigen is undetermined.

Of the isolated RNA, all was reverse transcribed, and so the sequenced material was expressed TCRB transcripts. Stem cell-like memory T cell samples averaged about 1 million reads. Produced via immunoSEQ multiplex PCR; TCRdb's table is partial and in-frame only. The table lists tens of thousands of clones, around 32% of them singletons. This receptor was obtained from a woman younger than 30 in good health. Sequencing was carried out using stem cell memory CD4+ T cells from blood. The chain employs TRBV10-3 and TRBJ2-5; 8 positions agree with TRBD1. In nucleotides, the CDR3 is TGTGCCATCAGTGAGTCACAGGGGGTAGGAGAGACCCAGTACTTC. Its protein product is CAISESQGVGETQYF.